This is a list of T cell receptor beta chains from one sample in a study of blood T cells in healthy people across ages. TCRdb passed the 5' RACE reads through MiXCR, listing each CDR3 protein once. Among over 700,000 distinct CDR3 sequences, about 53% were seen once, and the ten largest hold approximately 40%. The sample consisted of blood. The receptor source for this set is a man at least 80 years old in good health. The CDR3 runs from the conserved cysteine through the conserved F or W. D genes are given only for firm matches. Some rows have no size entry. The others give once, few or many, or a class for an expanded clone.

j_call: TRBJ2-1; v_call: TRBV6-1; d_call: TRBD2; clone_size: few; cdr3_aa: CASSEVWRGGLAGGWGNEQFF; cdr3_nt: TGTGCCAGCAGTGAAGTTTGGCGAGGGGGACTAGCGGGAGGTTGGGGCAATGAGCAGTTCTTC
j_call: TRBJ2-7; v_call: TRBV30; d_call: TRBD2; clone_size: .; cdr3_aa: CAWSPGLVGDEQYF; cdr3_nt: TGTGCCTGGAGCCCGGGACTAGTAGGGGACGAGCAGTACTTC
j_call: TRBJ2-7; v_call: TRBV20-1; d_call: TRBD2; clone_size: .; cdr3_aa: CSARVGTSGRYEQYF; cdr3_nt: TGCAGTGCTAGAGTTGGGACTAGCGGGCGTTACGAGCAGTACTTC
j_call: TRBJ2-3; v_call: TRBV14; d_call: TRBD2; clone_size: few; cdr3_aa: CASSQRELLPDTQYF; cdr3_nt: TGTGCCAGCAGCCAGCGGGAGTTGCTACCAGATACGCAGTATTTT
j_call: TRBJ2-3; v_call: TRBV12-3/TRBV12-4; d_call: .; clone_size: .; cdr3_aa: CASSLSKHRYAYF; cdr3_nt: TGTGCCAGCAGTCTCTCTAAGCACAGATACGCGTATTTT
j_call: TRBJ1-6; v_call: TRBV7-9; d_call: .; clone_size: .; cdr3_aa: CASSSPDRSSTPHF; cdr3_nt: TGTGCCAGCAGCTCTCCGGACCGGTCTAGTACCCCCCACTTT
j_call: TRBJ1-2; v_call: TRBV24-1; d_call: TRBD1; clone_size: once; cdr3_aa: CATSDPTGQGGYGYTF; cdr3_nt: TGTGCCACCAGTGACCCGACGGGACAGGGTGGCTATGGCTACACCTTC
j_call: TRBJ2-7; v_call: TRBV20-1; d_call: TRBD2; clone_size: .; cdr3_aa: CSARDGGGPYEQYF; cdr3_nt: TGCAGTGCTAGAGATGGGGGGGGTCCCTACGAGCAGTACTTC
j_call: TRBJ2-1; v_call: TRBV3-1; d_call: .; clone_size: .; cdr3_aa: CASSQARDEQFF; cdr3_nt: TGTGCCAGCAGCCAAGCCAGGGATGAGCAGTTCTTC
j_call: TRBJ2-7; v_call: TRBV21-1; d_call: .; clone_size: .; cdr3_aa: CASSKGTRGLYEQYF; cdr3_nt: TGTGCCAGCAGCAAAGGAACTCGGGGGCTCTACGAGCAGTACTTC
j_call: TRBJ2-7; v_call: TRBV6-2/TRBV6-3; d_call: .; clone_size: .; cdr3_aa: CASRGMSLLPTYEQYF; cdr3_nt: TGTGCCAGCAGAGGAATGAGTCTTCTGCCGACCTACGAGCAGTACTTC
j_call: TRBJ1-1; v_call: TRBV5-1; d_call: .; clone_size: .; cdr3_aa: CASSPRDTRTGPTEAFF; cdr3_nt: TGCGCCAGCAGCCCCCGGGACACCCGAACGGGTCCGACTGAAGCTTTCTTT
j_call: TRBJ2-1; v_call: TRBV28; d_call: TRBD2; clone_size: .; cdr3_aa: CASSWGTSGRAYNEQFF; cdr3_nt: TGTGCCAGCAGTTGGGGGACTAGCGGGAGGGCTTACAATGAGCAGTTCTTC
j_call: TRBJ2-5; v_call: TRBV28; d_call: .; clone_size: .; cdr3_aa: CASSSWDRSWQYF; cdr3_nt: TGTGCCAGCAGCTCCTGGGACCGCTCCTGGCAGTACTTC
j_call: TRBJ2-5; v_call: TRBV12-3/TRBV12-4; d_call: TRBD2; clone_size: .; cdr3_aa: CASSFSGSFETQYF; cdr3_nt: TGTGCCAGCAGTTTCAGCGGGAGTTTCGAGACCCAGTACTTC
j_call: TRBJ2-7; v_call: TRBV3-1; d_call: .; clone_size: .; cdr3_aa: CASSQVGGSYEQYF; cdr3_nt: TGTGCCAGCAGCCAAGTGGGCGGTTCCTACGAGCAGTACTTC
j_call: TRBJ2-5; v_call: TRBV29-1; d_call: TRBD2; clone_size: many; cdr3_aa: CSVLGGGETQYF; cdr3_nt: TGCAGCGTCCTCGGGGGGGGAGAGACCCAGTACTTC
j_call: TRBJ1-2; v_call: TRBV9; d_call: .; clone_size: .; cdr3_aa: CAGSVVSGVGGYTF; cdr3_nt: TGTGCCGGCAGCGTAGTATCCGGGGTTGGTGGCTACACCTTC
j_call: TRBJ2-7; v_call: TRBV20-1; d_call: .; clone_size: few; cdr3_aa: CSARDPTGNRNRIGQYF; cdr3_nt: TGCAGTGCTAGAGATCCTACAGGGAACAGGAACAGGATTGGGCAGTACTTC
j_call: TRBJ2-7; v_call: TRBV20-1; d_call: TRBD2; clone_size: .; cdr3_aa: CSAGGLAFGYEQYF; cdr3_nt: TGCAGTGCTGGCGGACTAGCGTTTGGGTACGAGCAGTACTTC
j_call: TRBJ1-2; v_call: TRBV5-5; d_call: .; clone_size: few; cdr3_aa: CASSLWRGGGTYGYTF; cdr3_nt: TGTGCCAGCAGCTTGTGGCGAGGCGGGGGGACCTATGGCTACACCTTC
j_call: TRBJ2-3; v_call: TRBV6-1; d_call: .; clone_size: .; cdr3_aa: CASSEARKDTQYF; cdr3_nt: TGTGCCAGCAGTGAAGCCAGGAAAGATACGCAGTATTTT